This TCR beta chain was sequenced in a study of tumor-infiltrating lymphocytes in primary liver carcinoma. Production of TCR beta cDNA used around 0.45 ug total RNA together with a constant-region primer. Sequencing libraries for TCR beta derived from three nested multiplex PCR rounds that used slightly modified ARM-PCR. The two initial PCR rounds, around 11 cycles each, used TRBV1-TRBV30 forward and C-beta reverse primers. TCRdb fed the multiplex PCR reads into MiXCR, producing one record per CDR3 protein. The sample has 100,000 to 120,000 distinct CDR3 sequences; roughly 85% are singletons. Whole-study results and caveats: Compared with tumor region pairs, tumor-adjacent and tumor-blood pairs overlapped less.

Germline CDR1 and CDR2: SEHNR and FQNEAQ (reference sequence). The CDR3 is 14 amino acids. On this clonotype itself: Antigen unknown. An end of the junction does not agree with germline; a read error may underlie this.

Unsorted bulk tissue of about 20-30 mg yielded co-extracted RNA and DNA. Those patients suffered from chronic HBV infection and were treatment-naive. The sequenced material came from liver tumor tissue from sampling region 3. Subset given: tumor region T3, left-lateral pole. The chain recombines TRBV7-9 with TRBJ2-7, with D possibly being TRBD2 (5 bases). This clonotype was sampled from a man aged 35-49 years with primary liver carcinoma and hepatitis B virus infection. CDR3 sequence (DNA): TGTGCCAGCAGCACCGGACGGGGTTCGAACAAGCAGTATTTC. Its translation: CASSTGRGSNKQYF.